Below, 31 T cell receptor beta chains from the same sample are listed, as sequenced in a study of metastatic and nonmetastatic thyroid tumors. Thyroid surgery was performed in patients who had received no treatment beforehand. TCRdb reanalyzed the PCR reads with MiXCR. This table has roughly 34,000 clones, roughly 22% appearing once. Sequencing input: tumor tissue. The origin of the receptors is a male donor with papillary thyroid cancer or a benign thyroid nodule (not recorded which). Some clones in this sample may be carry-over from other donors' samples.

This clone has a count of ten or more. Just one base apart from a much larger clone, this may be a read error. The chain uses TRBV19 and TRBJ1-5; D uncertain. CDR1 and CDR2 from the germline V gene are LNHDA and SQIVND (reference sequence). V was clipped by 4 bases and J by 4 bases, with 11 bases between them. This CDR3 region has 14 residues. The DNA of the CDR3 is TGTGCCAGTAGTACTCAAGGCATAAATCAGCCCCAGCATTTT. It is translated as CASSTQGINQPQHF.

This clone was found a few times. The germline gene is not matched at one end of the junction; a read error may be the cause. This chain joins TRBV28 and TRBJ1-5, with D perhaps TRBD1 (6 bases). This CDR3 spans 14 amino acids. Per germline, CDR1 MDHEN and CDR2 SYDVKM. Here the CDR3 reads CASSGKGVGQPQHF. The CDR3 nucleotides read TGTGCCAGTAGTGGAAAGGGGGTAGGTCAGCCACAGCATTTT.

About this clone itself: Compared with germline, one end of the junction differs, possibly owing to a read error. CDR3 sequence reads: CSSSIVWVTEAFF. The CDR3 coding sequence is TGTTCCAGCAGCATAGTTTGGGTTACTGAAGCTTTCTTT. This chain joins TRBV7-9 and TRBJ1-1; D gene unclear. The CDR3 is made up of 13 amino acids. Germline values: CDR1 SEHNR, CDR2 FQNEAQ (reference sequence).

A few counts support this clone. The chain employs TRBV27 and TRBJ1-2; TRBD1 matches 8 bases. This CDR3 is 12 amino acids long. Trimming removed 7 bases from V and 10 bases from J; junction bases left unmatched: 8. Germline CDR1 and CDR2: MNHEY and SMNVEV (reference sequence). CDR3 sequence: CASMGTGRVYTF. CDR3 DNA: TGTGCCAGCATGGGGACAGGTCGAGTCTACACCTTC.

This clone rates as medium-sized. This chain links TRBV6-1 with TRBJ2-7; TRBD1 matches 10 bases. The CDR3 runs 15 residues. Germline V gene lookup returns CDR1 MNHNS and CDR2 SASEGT. V shed 3 bases, J shed 3 bases, and the junction held 5 bases outside the gene matches. The CDR3 spells CASSDPGQGRYEQYF. DNA of the CDR3: TGTGCCAGCAGTGATCCGGGACAGGGGCGCTACGAGCAGTACTTC.

This clone came up many times. This chain joins TRBV6-1 and TRBJ1-5, with a possible D match to TRBD1 (5 bases). The germline V gene has CDR1 MNHNS and CDR2 SASEGT. The CDR3 runs to 13 residues. V shed 7 bases and J shed 3 bases, with 10 bases lying between them. This chain's CDR3 is CASKGAFNQPQHF. In DNA form, the CDR3 reads TGTGCCAGCAAAGGGGCGTTCAATCAGCCCCAGCATTTT.

This clone came up many times. This sequence joins TRBV19 and TRBJ2-3; 8 bases are shared with TRBD1. The germline CDR1 and CDR2 sequences are LNHDA and SQIVND (reference sequence). CDR3 length: 16 residues. The V gene end was trimmed by 6 bases and the J gene end by 3 bases; junction bases not matched to a gene: 11. The CDR3, as DNA: TGTGCCAGTAGCAAAAGACAGGGGTTGAGTACAGATACGCAGTATTTT. It yields the protein CASSKRQGLSTDTQYF.

The V gene is TRBV10-3, the J gene TRBJ2-7; no firm D call. Looked up from germline, CDR1 is ENHRY and CDR2 is SYGVKD. There are 13 residues in the CDR3. The V gene lost 3 bases and the J gene lost 0 bases, with 6 bases spanning the gap. The CDR3 reads CAISEGSSYEQYF. The CDR3 DNA follows: TGTGCCATCAGTGAAGGTAGCTCCTACGAGCAGTACTTC.

This clone appeared many times. The chain is built from TRBV20-1 and TRBJ2-3; TRBD2 might be the D (7 bases). The CDR3 runs to 15 residues. V lost 0 bases, J lost 6 bases, and 16 bases lay in between. Per the germline V gene, CDR1 is DFQATT and CDR2 is SNEGSKA (reference sequence). The CDR3 bases are TGCAGTGCTAGAGACCCTGGACTAGGGGGGGATACGCAGTATTTT. It encodes CSARDPGLGGDTQYF.

The chain has TRBV6-2 or TRBV6-3 and TRBJ2-7; D not certain. Trimming removed 5 bases at V and 4 bases at J, with 9 bases between. The CDR3 runs to 12 residues. Germline V gene data show CDR1 as MNHEY and CDR2 as SVGEGT. As DNA, the CDR3 is TGTGCCAGCAGTCTTCGGGTATACGAGCAGTACTTC. Its protein is CASSLRVYEQYF.

This clone appeared many times. The V call is TRBV18, the J call TRBJ2-5; TRBD1 might be the D (6 bases). Looked up from germline, CDR1 is KGHSH and CDR2 is LQKENI. V lost 3 bases and J 5 bases, leaving 10 bases between the germline ends. This CDR3 is 13 amino acids long. The CDR3 DNA is TGTGCCAGCTCACCTGGGACATTGGAGACCCAGTACTTC. Encoded protein: CASSPGTLETQYF.

The rearrangement links TRBV20-1 to TRBJ1-6; possibly TRBD1 for D (5 bases). CDR1 is DFQATT and CDR2 is SNEGSKA in the germline V gene (reference sequence). Trimming left V 3 bases short and J 8 bases short, with 14 bases between. The CDR3 is made up of 14 amino acids. CDR3 bases: TGCAGTGCTAGTGTGTCCGGGGGAGATTCACCCCTCCACTTT. Translated: CSASVSGGDSPLHF.

Ten or more counts support this clone. The chain joins TRBV12-3 or TRBV12-4 to TRBJ2-1, with D perhaps being TRBD1 or TRBD2 (6 bases each). Trimming shortened V by 7 bases and J by 3 bases, and 16 bases separated the two germline ends. This CDR3 comprises 15 residues. CDR3 loop: CASTGGTGSYNEQFF. CDR3 nucleotides: TGTGCCAGCACCGGGGGTACAGGGAGCTACAATGAGCAGTTCTTC.

This clone has a handful of counts. The chain joins TRBV6-1 to TRBJ2-7; weak D call: TRBD2 (5 bases). The CDR3 contains 15 residues. Germline V gene data show CDR1 as MNHNS and CDR2 as SASEGT. The germline V and J ends were trimmed by 7 bases and 4 bases, with 20 bases remaining between them. CDR3 residues: CASTTRLEAGYEQYF. CDR3 DNA: TGTGCCAGCACTACACGCTTGGAGGCCGGGTACGAGCAGTACTTC.

In its sample, this clone was seen many times. The V and J genes are TRBV9 and TRBJ2-3; 8 bases agree with TRBD2. CDR3 length equals 14 residues. Losses at the gene ends were 4 bases for V and 4 bases for J; bases not matched to a gene: 5. Germline V gene sequence: CDR1 SGDLS, CDR2 YYNGEE. CDR3 DNA: TGTGCCAGCAGCCCTGGACTAGCCCCAGATACGCAGTATTTT. It specifies CASSPGLAPDTQYF.

This sequence joins TRBV7-9 and TRBJ1-1; no reliable D call. Germline CDR1 and CDR2: SEHNR and FQNEAQ (reference sequence). This CDR3 contains 14 residues. Trimming removed 3 bases at V and 7 bases at J, with 15 bases between. In DNA, the CDR3 is TGTGCCAGCAGCTTTGACTCATTGGGCAGTGAAGCTTTCTTT. As protein: CASSFDSLGSEAFF.

As concerns this clone: A much more abundant neighbour one base away suggests this may be a read error. The rearrangement uses TRBV3-1 and TRBJ1-4; a weak D match, TRBD1 (5 bases). The CDR3 covers 14 residues. The V gene's germline CDR1 is LGHDT and CDR2 YNNKEL (reference sequence). CDR3 sequence reads: CGSSQVQGVEKLFF. The DNA of the CDR3 is TGTGGCAGCAGCCAAGTCCAGGGAGTTGAAAAACTGTTTTTT. Full variable domain (remainder filled in from reference TRBV3-1 and TRBJ1-4): DTAVSQTPKYLVTQMGNDKSIKCEQNLGHDTMYWYKQDSKKFLKIMFSYNNKELIINETVPNRFSPKSPDKAHLNLHINSLELGDSAVYFCGSSQVQGVEKLFFGSGTQLSVL.

This clone was counted ten times or more. This chain uses TRBV20-1 with TRBJ1-5, with D uncertain. The CDR3 is made up of 16 amino acids. Germline CDR1 reads DFQATT; CDR2 reads SNEGSKA (reference sequence). V was pared by 4 bases and J by 2 bases, with 18 bases between. CDR3 protein: CSAIQGSPGRNQPQHF. CDR3 bases: TGCAGTGCTATACAAGGGAGCCCTGGGCGCAATCAGCCCCAGCATTTT.

In its sample, this clone was seen many times. Distinct nucleotide sequences in the sample also encode this CDR3. This sequence joins TRBV7-3 and TRBJ2-3; no definite D call. This CDR3 is 12 amino acids long. CDR1 and CDR2 (germline): SGHTA, FQGTGA. V was shortened by 4 bases and J by 2 bases, with 4 bases between the two germline ends. The CDR3 sequence: CASSSNTDTQYF. The CDR3 region has the DNA TGTGCCAGCAGCTCGAACACAGATACGCAGTATTTT.

The sample holds a few counts of this clone. CDR3 coding DNA: TGTGCCAGCAGTTTATGGTTGGGGAACTATGGCTACACCTTC. Its protein product is CASSLWLGNYGYTF. The V and J genes are TRBV28 and TRBJ1-2, with D hard to call. Trimming took 0 bases from V and 2 from J, leaving 7 bases between them. This CDR3 has 14 amino acids. Per germline, CDR1 MDHEN and CDR2 SYDVKM.

About this clone itself: This clone may be a read error of a much larger clone one base away. The chain links TRBV4-2 to TRBJ2-1, with 10 bases that match TRBD1. J was trimmed by 8 bases and V by 5 bases; bases with no gene match: 12. The CDR3 extends over 16 amino acids. CDR1 and CDR2 from the germline V gene are LGHNA and YNFKEQ. CDR3: CASSRQGALERDEQFF. CDR3 coding DNA: TGTGCCAGCAGCAGACAGGGGGCTCTTGAGCGTGATGAGCAGTTCTTC.

This clone was seen at least ten times. One junction end disagrees with the germline gene, perhaps due to a read error. V and J are TRBV30 and TRBJ2-7; 8 nucleotides align to TRBD1. The CDR3 has 15 amino acids. The germline V gene encodes CDR1 GTSNPN and CDR2 SVGIG (reference sequence). CDR3 region: CAWTGSGQGSYKQYF. The CDR3 DNA reads TGTGCCTGGACCGGGTCAGGACAGGGATCCTACAAGCAGTACTTC.

About this clone itself: Relative to the germline gene, one junction end is altered; a read error may explain this. The chain recombines TRBV9 with TRBJ2-5; tentative D call: TRBD1 (5 bases). CDR3 length equals 16 residues. Germline V gene data show CDR1 as SGDLS and CDR2 as YYNGEE. CDR3 amino acids: CAISVGLCGAQETQYF. The DNA for the CDR3 is TGTGCCATCAGCGTGGGGTTATGTGGGGCCCAAGAGACCCAGTACTTC.

This clone has ten or more counts. Other DNA sequences in this specimen translate into the identical CDR3. For the CDR3, the DNA is TGCAGCGTGGCTTGGCGGGAGGAGACTGAGCAGTTCTTC. It translates to CSVAWREETEQFF. This chain connects TRBV29-1 to TRBJ2-1, with 8 nucleotides matching TRBD2. There are 13 residues in the CDR3. Losses at the gene ends were 6 bases for V and 9 bases for J; bases not matched to a gene: 10. Per the germline V gene, CDR1 is SQVTM and CDR2 is ANQGSEA.

This clone counts as medium-sized. The rearrangement links TRBV19 to TRBJ1-5; 8 bases map to TRBD1. The V gene end was trimmed by 4 bases and the J gene end by 2 bases; junction bases not matched to a gene: 4. The CDR3 spans 15 residues. In germline, CDR1 is LNHDA, CDR2 SQIVND (reference sequence). The CDR3 DNA is TGTGCCAGTAGTAGACAGGGGATGGGCAATCAGCCCCAGCATTTT. It encodes CASSRQGMGNQPQHF.

CDR3 bases: TGTGCCAGCAGTTACACAGGGGGGGCTGAAGCTTTCTTT. It yields the protein CASSYTGGAEAFF. The chain is built from TRBV6-5 and TRBJ1-1; 8 bases fit TRBD1. This CDR3 contains 13 residues. CDR1 MNHEY and CDR2 SVGAGI come from the germline V gene. V shed 2 bases and J 6 bases; nucleotides not matched to a gene: 2.

This clone was recorded at least ten times. The chain uses TRBV9 and TRBJ1-1; 7 nucleotides agree with TRBD1. The trim removed 4 bases at V and 6 bases at J, leaving 9 bases unmatched. Germline CDR1 reads SGDLS; CDR2 reads YYNGEE. The CDR3 is 14 residues long. The CDR3 bases are TGTGCCAGCAGCCCCAGGACAGGTTCTGCTGAAGCTTTCTTT. It is translated as CASSPRTGSAEAFF.

This clone was counted ten times or more. This chain connects TRBV18 to TRBJ2-3; 7 positions match TRBD1. Germline V gives CDR1 KGHSH, CDR2 LQKENI. The CDR3 spans 15 residues. J lost 0 bases, V lost 6 bases, and 6 bases had no gene match. CDR3 in amino acids: CASSRQGSSTDTQYF. CDR3 sequence (DNA): TGTGCCAGCTCGCGACAGGGAAGTAGCACAGATACGCAGTATTTT. Together with reference TRBV18 and TRBJ2-3, the CDR3 gives the full variable domain: NAGVMQNPRHLVRRRGQEARLRCSPMKGHSHVYWYRQLPEEGLKFMVYLQKENIIDESGMPKERFSAEFPKEGPSILRIQQVVRGDSAAYFCASSRQGSSTDTQYFGPGTRLTVL.

V and J are TRBV5-1 and TRBJ1-1; D not certain. Trimming stripped 3 bases from V and 0 bases from J, with 15 bases between. The CDR3 covers 16 residues. CDR1 is SGHRS, CDR2 YFSETQ, per germline. The CDR3 DNA is TGCGCCAGCAGCTCGACCCCCAGAACTATGAACACTGAAGCTTTCTTT. Encoded protein: CASSSTPRTMNTEAFF.

The table lists this clone with many counts. V gene TRBV4-3 combines with J gene TRBJ2-1; 7 nucleotides line up with TRBD1. Unmatched junction bases numbered 7, after V lost 1 base and J lost 10 bases. Germline V lookup: CDR1 LGHNA, CDR2 YSLEER. The CDR3 sequence is 14 residues long. Written as DNA, the CDR3 is TGCGCCAGCAGCCAAGGACAGGGCCGGCAGGAGCAGTTCTTC. Encoded protein: CASSQGQGRQEQFF.

This clone was observed a handful of times. The rearrangement links TRBV19 to TRBJ2-7; D not certain. V shed 9 bases and J shed 0 bases, with 12 bases lying between them. This CDR3 has 13 residues. Per germline, CDR1 LNHDA and CDR2 SQIVND (reference sequence). The CDR3 reads CASKDWSSYEQYF. The CDR3 DNA follows: TGTGCCAGCAAAGACTGGAGCTCCTACGAGCAGTACTTC.